The 18 T cell receptor beta chains listed next were all sequenced from one sample in a study of cytomegalovirus exposure and HLA in healthy donors. The PCR used 60 Vbeta and 13 Jbeta primers. The data were produced by immunoSEQ multiplex PCR, yet TCRdb's version contains in-frame clones alone and is incomplete. This sample has almost 200,000 clones; around 76% occur once, and the top ten carry about 1.9%. The sample taken for sequencing was PBMCs. The source is a young man in good health and CMV-seronegative.

The chain carries TRBV5-1 and TRBJ2-1; 7 bases match TRBD1. The CDR3 extends over 15 amino acids. The J segment lost 8 bases and the V segment lost 4 bases, leaving 12 bases of the junction unmatched. Germline V CDR1 and CDR2: SGHRS, YFSETQ. CDR3 in DNA: TGCGCCAGCAGCAAAACCACTCGACAGGGCGATGAGCAGTTCTTC. It codes for CASSKTTRQGDEQFF.

This chain connects TRBV7-8 to TRBJ2-2, with D perhaps TRBD1 (6 bases). The V gene lost 6 bases and the J gene lost 1 base, with 9 bases spanning the gap. This CDR3 contains 14 residues. Germline CDR1 SGHVS, CDR2 FQNEAQ. The CDR3 coding sequence is TGTGCCAGCAGAGGACAGCTGAACACCGGGGAGCTGTTTTTT. Translated, it gives CASRGQLNTGELFF.

This clone showed up just a few times. This rearrangement joins TRBV10-1 to TRBJ1-3; no definite D call. Germline CDR1 WNHNN, CDR2 SYGVQD (reference sequence). This CDR3 is 13 amino acids long. The V and J ends lost 2 bases and 3 bases respectively, with 5 bases between them. The CDR3 loop reads CASSENSGNTIYF. In nucleotides, the CDR3 is TGCGCCAGCAGTGAGAATAGTGGAAACACCATATATTTT.

The chain recombines TRBV12-1 with TRBJ2-7; TRBD1 was called by the table and not checked on the DNA. TRBV12-1 is recorded as a pseudogene. The CDR3 is 15 residues long. The CDR3 loop is CASSSGTGGTYEQYF. DNA for the CDR3: TGTGCCAGCAGCTCAGGGACAGGGGGGACCTACGAGCAGTACTTC.

This chain joins TRBV7-2 and TRBJ2-2; 8 bases fit TRBD1. CDR1 and CDR2 from the germline V gene are SGHTA and FQGNSA. The CDR3 totals 14 residues. The junction had 6 bases not matched to a gene; V was cut back by 6 bases and J by 6 bases. As DNA, the CDR3 is TGTGCCAGCAGTACTACAGGGGGACCCGGGGAGCTGTTTTTT. Protein product: CASSTTGGPGELFF.

The chain links TRBV5-6 to TRBJ2-7, with D perhaps matching TRBD2 (5 bases). CDR3 length equals 16 residues. CDR1 and CDR2 (germline): SGHDT, YYEEEE. V was cut by 2 bases and J by 0 bases, with 15 bases left in between. The CDR3 nucleotides read TGTGCCAGCAGCTTAGCCACTCTTCGGGACTCCTACGAGCAGTACTTC. It yields the protein CASSLATLRDSYEQYF. Looking up the rest from reference TRBV5-6 and TRBJ2-7 gives the full variable domain: DAGVTQSPTHLIKTRGQQVTLRCSPKSGHDTVSWYQQALGQGPQFIFQYYEEEERQRGNFPDRFSGHQFPNYSSELNVNALLLGDSALYLCASSLATLRDSYEQYFGPGTRLTVT.

The chain links TRBV6-5 to TRBJ2-5; 11 nucleotides align to TRBD1. CDR1 and CDR2 (germline): MNHEY, SVGAGI. Trimming removed 5 bases from V and 5 bases from J; junction bases left unmatched: 7. CDR3 length: 15 amino acids. The CDR3 is CASSRGTGGKETQYF. The CDR3 region has the DNA TGTGCCAGCAGTCGAGGGACAGGGGGTAAGGAGACCCAGTACTTC.

This clone was seen only once. This chain connects TRBV7-9 to TRBJ2-7, with TRBD1 as a possible D gene (5 bases). The CDR3 has 14 amino acids. CDR1 is SEHNR and CDR2 is FQNEAQ in the germline V gene (reference sequence). V was trimmed by 5 bases and J by 2 bases, leaving 13 bases between them. This CDR3 reads CASSTTGIPYEQYF. CDR3 bases: TGTGCCAGCAGCACAACAGGTATCCCCTACGAGCAGTACTTC. Together with reference TRBV7-9 and TRBJ2-7, the CDR3 gives the full variable domain: DTGVSQNPRHKITKRGQNVTFRCDPISEHNRLYWYRQTLGQGPEFLTYFQNEAQLEKSRLLSDRFSAERPKGSFSTLEIQRTEQGDSAMYLCASSTTGIPYEQYFGPGTRLTVT.

The chain employs TRBV4-1 and TRBJ1-3, with 10 bases aligning to TRBD1. This CDR3 comprises 18 residues. In germline, CDR1 is MGHRA, CDR2 YSYEKL. The junction had 10 bases not matched to a gene; V was cut back by 4 bases and J by 1 base. The CDR3 bases are TGCGCCAGCAGCCTAGTAGGGACAGGGGTTATTTCTGGAAACACCATATATTTT. Translated, it gives CASSLVGTGVISGNTIYF.

V and J are TRBV19 and TRBJ2-1; 11 bases line up with TRBD2. The ends lost 0 bases at V and 7 bases at J; junction bases unmatched: 8. Germline V gives CDR1 LNHDA, CDR2 SQIVND (reference sequence). The CDR3 runs 17 residues. The CDR3 sequence is CASSIDGPLAGVNEQFF. In nucleotides, the CDR3 is TGTGCCAGTAGTATAGATGGCCCACTAGCGGGAGTGAATGAGCAGTTCTTC. Full variable domain (remainder filled in from reference TRBV19 and TRBJ2-1): DGGITQSPKYLFRKEGQNVTLSCEQNLNHDAMYWYRQDPGQGLRLIYYSQIVNDFQKGDIAEGYSVSREKKESFPLTVTSAQKNPTAFYLCASSIDGPLAGVNEQFFGPGTRLTVL.

V usage is TRBV2 and J usage is TRBJ2-1, with 10 bases identical to TRBD2. Germline V gives CDR1 SNHLY, CDR2 FYNNEI. The CDR3 has 15 amino acids. V shed 6 bases, J shed 3 bases, and the junction held 5 bases outside the gene matches. The CDR3 DNA sequence: TGTGCCAGCAGGTCTCTAGCGGGAGTCTACAATGAGCAGTTCTTC. Protein product: CASRSLAGVYNEQFF.

This chain uses TRBV6-5 with TRBJ2-1, with 10 bases identical to TRBD2. The germline CDR1 and CDR2 sequences are MNHEY and SVGAGI. The CDR3 totals 15 residues. V shed 5 bases, J shed 0 bases, and the junction held 1 base outside the gene matches. The CDR3, as DNA: TGTGCCAGCAGTCCTAGCGGGAGCTCCTACAATGAGCAGTTCTTC. As protein: CASSPSGSSYNEQFF.

The rearrangement uses TRBV6-1 and TRBJ1-1, with a tentative D call TRBD1 (6 bases). Between the trimmed V and J ends, which lost 1 base and 5 bases, there was a span of 23 bases. The length of the CDR3 is 18 residues. Germline loops: CDR1 MNHNS, CDR2 SASEGT. The CDR3 here is CASSEGRTKLGGLTEAFF. CDR3 sequence (DNA): TGTGCCAGCAGTGAAGGGAGGACCAAATTGGGGGGGCTTACTGAAGCTTTCTTT.

This clone has only a few counts. This sequence joins TRBV6-5 and TRBJ1-6; TRBD1 matches at 8 bases. Germline V lookup: CDR1 MNHEY, CDR2 SVGAGI. With V trimmed by 2 bases and J by 9 bases, 6 bases remained unmatched. The CDR3 loop spans 15 amino acids. The CDR3 coding sequence is TGTGCCAGCAGTTACGGACAGGGACGGATTTCACCCCTCCACTTT. Translation gives CASSYGQGRISPLHF.

This chain joins TRBV9 and TRBJ2-2, with D unclear. CDR1 is SGDLS, CDR2 YYNGEE, per germline. There are 12 residues in the CDR3. V was pared by 4 bases and J by 5 bases, with 6 bases between. The CDR3 sequence: CASSQITGELFF. The CDR3 DNA reads as TGTGCCAGCAGCCAAATTACCGGGGAGCTGTTTTTT.

The V and J genes are TRBV6-1 and TRBJ2-1, with 14 positions matching TRBD2. The CDR3 runs 13 residues. Germline CDR1 reads MNHNS; CDR2 reads SASEGT. CDR3 residues: CAAGLAGGNEQFF. For the CDR3, the DNA is TGTGCAGCAGGACTAGCGGGAGGCAATGAGCAGTTCTTC.

This chain joins TRBV2 and TRBJ1-2, with 9 bases fitting TRBD1. The V gene's germline CDR1 is SNHLY and CDR2 FYNNEI. This CDR3 region has 15 residues. Unmatched junction bases numbered 13, after V lost 6 bases and J lost 8 bases. Written as DNA, the CDR3 is TGTGCCAGCAGGATGCCGGGACAGGGCTCGGGAGGCTACACCTTC. This gives the protein CASRMPGQGSGGYTF. Full variable domain (missing parts from reference TRBV2 and TRBJ1-2): EPEVTQTPSHQVTQMGQEVILRCVPISNHLYFYWYRQILGQKVEFLVSFYNNEISEKSEIFDDQFSVERPDGSNFTLKIRSTKLEDSAMYFCASRMPGQGSGGYTFGSGTRLTVV.

The chain joins TRBV29-1 to TRBJ1-4, with D uncertain. The germline V gene encodes CDR1 SQVTM and CDR2 ANQGSEA. The CDR3 runs to 16 residues. The V end lost 1 base, the J end lost 0 bases, and 12 bases lay between the germline ends. DNA for the CDR3: TGCAGCGTTGAAGTGGTCTCAGACTCAACTAATGAAAAACTGTTTTTT. It specifies CSVEVVSDSTNEKLFF.